The 21 T cell receptor beta chains below all came from one sample that was sequenced in a study of radiotherapy plus CTLA-4 blockade in lung cancer. Measured with immunoSEQ multiplex PCR; TCRdb has only the in-frame clones, and not every one. The sample carries approximately 80,000 clones, 70% to 85% recorded once. The specimen was peripheral blood, collected from a patient treated with radiotherapy plus ipilimumab. The origin of the receptors is a human donor with non-small cell lung cancer who had stable disease on radiotherapy plus ipilimumab.

This clone was picked up one time. The chain combines TRBV6-5 with TRBJ2-4; TRBD2 aligns across 10 bases. CDR1 MNHEY and CDR2 SVGAGI come from the germline V gene. There are 15 residues in the CDR3. Germline trimming cut 4 bases from V and 6 bases from J; bases unmatched to any gene: 6. This CDR3 is CASSSPTSGSNIQYF. CDR3 nucleotide sequence: TGTGCCAGCAGTTCCCCGACTAGCGGGTCAAACATTCAGTACTTC.

The chain combines TRBV11-2 with TRBJ2-5; D is unresolved. This CDR3 has 13 amino acids. V was pared by 3 bases and J by 2 bases, with 7 bases between. Germline CDR1 is SGHAT and CDR2 is FQNNGV. CDR3: CASSFSLQETQYF. The CDR3 DNA sequence: TGTGCCAGCAGCTTTTCACTTCAAGAGACCCAGTACTTC.

V usage is TRBV13 and J usage is TRBJ2-1; TRBD2 matches at 9 bases. There are 17 residues in the CDR3. Looked up from germline, CDR1 is PRHDT and CDR2 is FYEKMQ (reference sequence). The V and J ends lost 4 bases and 0 bases, in that order; junction bases with no gene match: 7. This chain's CDR3 is CASSYRKRGASYNEQFF. The CDR3 region has the DNA TGTGCCAGCAGCTACCGGAAGCGGGGGGCCTCCTACAATGAGCAGTTCTTC.

This clone was seen only once. The chain is built from TRBV19 and TRBJ1-6, with a possible D match to TRBD1 (5 bases). The CDR3 contains 15 residues. Germline V gene lookup returns CDR1 LNHDA and CDR2 SQIVND (reference sequence). The V end was cut by 5 bases, the J end by 6 bases, with 14 bases between. Written as DNA, the CDR3 is TGTGCCAGTAGTCCCGGGGCCGGCCCTAATTCACCCCTCCACTTT. This codes for CASSPGAGPNSPLHF.

V and J are TRBV2 and TRBJ1-2; 10 positions match TRBD1. There are 12 residues in the CDR3. The germline V gene encodes CDR1 SNHLY and CDR2 FYNNEI. The J segment lost 4 bases and the V segment lost 10 bases, leaving 3 bases of the junction unmatched. Here the CDR3 reads CANRTGGYGYTF. The CDR3 coding sequence is TGTGCCAACAGGACAGGGGGCTATGGCTACACCTTC.

The rearrangement uses TRBV7-9 and TRBJ1-2; weak D call: TRBD1 (5 bases). V was trimmed by 6 bases and J by 5 bases, leaving 13 bases between them. The CDR3 consists of 13 residues. Germline CDR1 is SEHNR and CDR2 is FQNEAQ (reference sequence). The CDR3 DNA sequence: TGTGCCAGCAGTTCCCGGGGGGGTTATGGCTACACCTTC. As protein: CASSSRGGYGYTF.

J is TRBJ1-1 and V is TRBV5-1; a weak D match, TRBD1 (6 bases). The germline V gene has CDR1 SGHRS and CDR2 YFSETQ. V lost 1 base to trimming and J lost 6 bases, with 16 bases between them. The CDR3 is made up of 15 amino acids. Here the CDR3 reads CASSLLSGEVSEAFF. In nucleotides, the CDR3 is TGCGCCAGCAGCTTGCTGTCAGGGGAGGTCTCTGAAGCTTTCTTT. Filled out from reference TRBV5-1 and TRBJ1-1, the complete variable domain reads KAGVTQTPRYLIKTRGQQVTLSCSPISGHRSVSWYQQTPGQGLQFLFEYFSETQRNKGNFPGRFSGRQFSNSRSEMNVSTLELGDSALYLCASSLLSGEVSEAFFGQGTRLTVV.

V gene TRBV29-1 combines with J gene TRBJ2-7; possibly TRBD1 or TRBD2 for D (6 bases each). V lost 7 bases and J 7 bases, leaving 14 bases between the germline ends. This CDR3 is 11 amino acids long. Germline V gene data show CDR1 as SQVTM and CDR2 as ANQGSEA. For the CDR3, the DNA is TGCAGCGCCATTAGGGGGGAAGAGCAGTACTTC. Protein: CSAIRGEEQYF.

The chain employs TRBV5-8 and TRBJ2-1, with 8 bases identical to TRBD1. Germline CDR1 SGHTS, CDR2 YDEGEE. With 3 bases clipped from V and 5 bases from J, the junction kept 10 bases outside the gene matches. The CDR3 totals 16 residues. CDR3 bases: TGTGCCAGCAGCTCCCGAGACAGGGGAAAGGACAATGAGCAGTTCTTC. It translates to CASSSRDRGKDNEQFF.

The J gene is TRBJ2-7, the V gene TRBV28; 11 bases map to TRBD2. CDR3 length: 14 amino acids. V gave up 4 bases and J gave up 3 bases; unmatched junction bases: 2. CDR1 and CDR2 from the germline V gene are MDHEN and SYDVKM. The CDR3 loop reads CASSYTSGSYEQYF. The CDR3 coding sequence is TGTGCCAGCAGTTACACTAGCGGGAGCTACGAGCAGTACTTC.

The J gene is TRBJ1-2, the V gene TRBV6-5, with a tentative D call TRBD1 (5 bases). The CDR3 covers 15 residues. The germline V gene encodes CDR1 MNHEY and CDR2 SVGAGI. Trimming cost V 0 bases and J 2 bases, with 10 bases left between them. CDR3 nucleotide sequence: TGTGCCAGCAGTTACTCGCGAGGGGTCAACTATGGCTACACCTTC. This sequence encodes CASSYSRGVNYGYTF.

This chain joins TRBV18 and TRBJ2-3; 7 bases line up with TRBD1. The length of the CDR3 is 15 residues. Germline trimming cut 1 base from V and 3 bases from J; bases unmatched to any gene: 4. Germline CDR1 and CDR2: KGHSH and LQKENI. CDR3 nucleotides: TGTGCCAGCTCACCACAAGGGGGCCGGACAGATACGCAGTATTTT. This codes for CASSPQGGRTDTQYF.

The chain combines TRBV30 with TRBJ1-5, with 8 bases fitting TRBD1. With V trimmed by 1 base and J by 3 bases, 5 bases remained unmatched. The CDR3 covers 15 residues. CDR1 GTSNPN and CDR2 SVGIG come from the germline V gene (reference sequence). CDR3 sequence reads: CAWSEQGVLNQPQHF. The CDR3 region has the DNA TGTGCCTGGAGTGAACAGGGGGTTCTCAATCAGCCCCAGCATTTT. Looking up the rest from reference TRBV30 and TRBJ1-5 gives the full variable domain: SQTIHQWPATLVQPVGSPLSLECTVEGTSNPNLYWYRQAAGRGLQLLFYSVGIGQISSEVPQNLSASRPQDRQFILSSKKLLLSDSGFYLCAWSEQGVLNQPQHFGDGTRLSIL.

This chain uses TRBV7-9 with TRBJ1-6; 9 bases align to TRBD1. The CDR3 length is 16 residues. V lost 2 bases and J lost 12; bases outside the gene matches: 11. Germline V gene data show CDR1 as SEHNR and CDR2 as FQNEAQ (reference sequence). CDR3 bases: TGTGCCAGCAGCTTACCGGGGGACAGGGACGATCTACCCCTCCACTTT. It specifies CASSLPGDRDDLPLHF.

The chain employs TRBV5-6 and TRBJ1-2; 8 bases align to TRBD1. The germline V gene has CDR1 SGHDT and CDR2 YYEEEE. The CDR3 has 15 amino acids. After removal of 1 base from V and 5 bases from J, the junction contained 7 bases not matched to a gene. This CDR3 is CASSLYRTGRYGYTF. As DNA, the CDR3 is TGTGCCAGCAGCTTGTACCGGACAGGGAGGTATGGCTACACCTTC. Together with reference TRBV5-6 and TRBJ1-2, the CDR3 gives the full variable domain: DAGVTQSPTHLIKTRGQQVTLRCSPKSGHDTVSWYQQALGQGPQFIFQYYEEEERQRGNFPDRFSGHQFPNYSSELNVNALLLGDSALYLCASSLYRTGRYGYTFGSGTRLTVV.

V and J are TRBV10-3 and TRBJ2-7, with 11 positions matching TRBD2. CDR3 length equals 14 residues. CDR1 and CDR2 from the germline V gene are ENHRY and SYGVKD. V shed 6 bases and J 5 bases; nucleotides not matched to a gene: 6. DNA of the CDR3: TGTGCCATCAGGGGACTAGCGGTTAACGACGAGCAGTACTTC. Translating gives CAIRGLAVNDEQYF.

The gene calls are TRBV29-1 and TRBJ1-1, with 8 bases that match TRBD1. Germline lookup yields CDR1 SQVTM and CDR2 ANQGSEA. The CDR3 consists of 13 residues. V was clipped by 1 base and J by 6 bases; unmatched bases: 4. CDR3 sequence (DNA): TGCAGCGTTGAAGGACAGGGGAGAGCTGAAGCTTTCTTT. This translates into CSVEGQGRAEAFF. The variable domain in full, with the rest retrieved from reference TRBV29-1 and TRBJ1-1, is SAVISQKPSRDICQRGTSLTIQCQVDSQVTMMFWYRQQPGQSLTLIATANQGSEATYESGFVIDKFPISRPNLTFSTLTVSNMSPEDSSIYLCSVEGQGRAEAFFGQGTRLTVV.

The chain uses TRBV19 and TRBJ2-3, with D perhaps TRBD1 or TRBD2 (6 bases each). V was shortened by 3 bases and J by 0 bases, with 16 bases between the two germline ends. This CDR3 region has 17 residues. The germline V gene has CDR1 LNHDA and CDR2 SQIVND (reference sequence). The CDR3 sequence: CASSIPGGSVSTDTQYF. In nucleotides, the CDR3 is TGTGCCAGTAGTATCCCCGGGGGCTCTGTGAGCACAGATACGCAGTATTTT. Supplemented by reference TRBV19 and TRBJ2-3, the full variable domain reads DGGITQSPKYLFRKEGQNVTLSCEQNLNHDAMYWYRQDPGQGLRLIYYSQIVNDFQKGDIAEGYSVSREKKESFPLTVTSAQKNPTAFYLCASSIPGGSVSTDTQYFGPGTRLTVL.

This clone showed up just once. V and J are TRBV5-6 and TRBJ1-3; maybe TRBD1 (5 bases). From germline, CDR1 is SGHDT and CDR2 YYEEEE. The V end lost 0 bases, the J end lost 2 bases, and 6 bases lay between the germline ends. This CDR3 has 14 amino acids. CDR3 sequence: CASSLGQTGNTIYF. The DNA of the CDR3 is TGTGCCAGCAGCTTGGGACAGACTGGAAACACCATATATTTT.

The chain combines TRBV30 with TRBJ2-5; 8 bases match TRBD1. The CDR3 covers 15 residues. Trimming cost V 0 bases and J 4 bases; bases outside gene matches: 7. In germline, CDR1 is GTSNPN, CDR2 SVGIG (reference sequence). The CDR3 loop reads CAWSVGRGHIETQYF. The CDR3 bases are TGTGCCTGGAGTGTAGGCAGGGGGCATATAGAGACCCAGTACTTC.

The chain combines TRBV9 with TRBJ2-5, with no clear D. CDR1 and CDR2 from the germline V gene are SGDLS and YYNGEE. This CDR3 contains 13 residues. V lost 3 bases to trimming and J lost 2 bases, with 8 bases between them. The CDR3 DNA follows: TGTGCCAGCAGCGCCGGTCCACAAGAGACCCAGTACTTC. This translates into CASSAGPQETQYF.